The rows below give T cell receptor beta chains drawn from one sample of a study of T cell responses to AZD1222 COVID-19 vaccine. Method: immunoSEQ multiplex PCR; TCRdb's copy keeps in-frame clones and lacks some. Of 90,000 to 100,000 clones in the sample, roughly 85% are singletons; the top ten hold roughly 5%. The material sequenced was peripheral blood, taken 28 days after the second AZD1222 dose. Receptor source: an adult who received the AZD1222 COVID-19 vaccine. Both conserved end residues are part of each CDR3. The order of the fields is clone size, J gene, D gene, V gene, CDR3 DNA, CDR3 protein. The D gene is left open where the match is weak. Clone size is given for some rows only: seen once, a few or many times, or a class if the clone is expanded.

clone size: -; J gene: TRBJ2-5; D gene: TRBD1; V gene: TRBV11-3; CDR3 DNA: TGTGCCAGCAGCTTCGGACCACAGGGGAGCCAGTACTTC; CDR3 protein: CASSFGPQGSQYF
clone size: -; J gene: TRBJ1-1; D gene: -; V gene: TRBV6-5; CDR3 DNA: TGTGCCAGCAGGGATGGGACTACCACTGAAGCTTTCTTT; CDR3 protein: CASRDGTTTEAFF
clone size: -; J gene: TRBJ2-7; D gene: TRBD1; V gene: TRBV27; CDR3 DNA: TGTGCCAGCAGGGGACAGGGGAAAGGCTACGAGCAGTACTTC; CDR3 protein: CASRGQGKGYEQYF
clone size: medium-sized; J gene: TRBJ2-1; D gene: -; V gene: TRBV9; CDR3 DNA: TGTGCCAGCAGCGTAGGTTTCGCCGAGTACAATGAGCAGTTCTTC; CDR3 protein: CASSVGFAEYNEQFF
clone size: -; J gene: TRBJ2-7; D gene: -; V gene: TRBV6-5; CDR3 DNA: TGTGCCAGCAGTCACGACAGGCAACCCTCCTACGAGCAGTACTTC; CDR3 protein: CASSHDRQPSYEQYF
clone size: -; J gene: TRBJ1-3; D gene: TRBD1; V gene: TRBV18; CDR3 DNA: TGTGCCAGCTCACCCTTACAGGGGATCTCTGGAAACACCATATATTTT; CDR3 protein: CASSPLQGISGNTIYF
clone size: -; J gene: TRBJ2-7; D gene: -; V gene: TRBV5-1; CDR3 DNA: TGCGCCAGCAGCCCGCGGACTCGGGACGGACAGCAGTACTTC; CDR3 protein: CASSPRTRDGQQYF
clone size: -; J gene: TRBJ2-6; D gene: -; V gene: TRBV2; CDR3 DNA: TGTGCCAGCAGTGAACAGGGCTCTGGGGCCAACGTCCTGACTTTC; CDR3 protein: CASSEQGSGANVLTF
clone size: -; J gene: TRBJ2-1; D gene: TRBD2; V gene: TRBV6-2/TRBV6-3; CDR3 DNA: TGTGCCAGCAGTTACGGGTCCGGGACTAGTCGGGTCGGTGAGCAGTTCTTC; CDR3 protein: CASSYGSGTSRVGEQFF
clone size: -; J gene: TRBJ1-4; D gene: -; V gene: TRBV2; CDR3 DNA: TGTGCCAGCAGTGTCAGGGCAAGCATGGAAAAACTGTTTTTT; CDR3 protein: CASSVRASMEKLFF
clone size: -; J gene: TRBJ2-7; D gene: -; V gene: TRBV7-9; CDR3 DNA: TGTGCCAGCAGCCACTACCACGAGCAGTACTTC; CDR3 protein: CASSHYHEQYF
clone size: -; J gene: TRBJ2-3; D gene: TRBD2; V gene: TRBV7-9; CDR3 DNA: TGTGCCAGCAGCTTAAGCACTAGCGGGAGGGCGGCAGATACGCAGTATTTT; CDR3 protein: CASSLSTSGRAADTQYF
clone size: -; J gene: TRBJ1-5; D gene: -; V gene: TRBV4-1; CDR3 DNA: TGCGCCAGCAGCCAAGATCTTGGAGGGGGTAGGAGCAATCAGCCCCAGCATTTT; CDR3 protein: CASSQDLGGGRSNQPQHF
clone size: -; J gene: TRBJ1-5; D gene: -; V gene: TRBV29-1; CDR3 DNA: TGCAGCGGTCTGATGGGGGAGGGTCAGCCCCAGCATTTT; CDR3 protein: CSGLMGEGQPQHF
clone size: -; J gene: TRBJ1-5; D gene: -; V gene: TRBV5-8; CDR3 DNA: TGTGCCAGCAGCTTGGCTTGGCGTACGGGTCAGCCCCAGCATTTT; CDR3 protein: CASSLAWRTGQPQHF
clone size: once; J gene: TRBJ2-1; D gene: TRBD2; V gene: TRBV24-1; CDR3 DNA: TGTGCCACCAGTGGCCCGGGACTAGCGGTCTACAATGAGCAGTTCTTC; CDR3 protein: CATSGPGLAVYNEQFF
clone size: -; J gene: TRBJ1-2; D gene: TRBD1; V gene: TRBV18; CDR3 DNA: TGTGCCAGCTCACCAGCCGGACAGGGGAACTATGGCTACACCTTC; CDR3 protein: CASSPAGQGNYGYTF
clone size: -; J gene: TRBJ2-7; D gene: TRBD2; V gene: TRBV5-1; CDR3 DNA: TGCGCCAGCAGCTTGGAGGCCGCGGGAGTAATCTACGAGCAGTACTTC; CDR3 protein: CASSLEAAGVIYEQYF
clone size: -; J gene: TRBJ1-4; D gene: -; V gene: TRBV27; CDR3 DNA: TGTGCCAGCAGTTTCGGCCGTAGCGGGAAACTGTTTTTT; CDR3 protein: CASSFGRSGKLFF
clone size: -; J gene: TRBJ1-1; D gene: -; V gene: TRBV19; CDR3 DNA: TGTGCCAGTAGTACCGGGTTGGAGAACACTGAAGCTTTCTTT; CDR3 protein: CASSTGLENTEAFF
clone size: -; J gene: TRBJ2-6; D gene: -; V gene: TRBV21-1; CDR3 DNA: TGTGCCAGCAGTTTATCGGGGGGTAAAGGGGCCAACGTCCTGACTTTC; CDR3 protein: CASSLSGGKGANVLTF
clone size: -; J gene: TRBJ1-5; D gene: -; V gene: TRBV27; CDR3 DNA: TGTGCCAGCAGTTTACTAGGGAACGAGCAGCCCCAGCATTTT; CDR3 protein: CASSLLGNEQPQHF